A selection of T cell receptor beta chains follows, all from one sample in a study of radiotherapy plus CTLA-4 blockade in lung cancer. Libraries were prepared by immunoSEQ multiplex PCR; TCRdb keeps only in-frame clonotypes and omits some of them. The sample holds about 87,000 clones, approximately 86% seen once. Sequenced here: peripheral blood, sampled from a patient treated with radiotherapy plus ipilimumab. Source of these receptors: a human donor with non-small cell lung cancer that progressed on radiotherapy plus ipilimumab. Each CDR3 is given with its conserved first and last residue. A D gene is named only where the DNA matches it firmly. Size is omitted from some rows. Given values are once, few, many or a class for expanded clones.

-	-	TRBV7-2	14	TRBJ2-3	TGTGCCAGCAGCCGAGACGGAGTCACAGATGCGCAGTATTTT	CASSRDGVTDAQYF
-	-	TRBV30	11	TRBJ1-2	TGTGCCTGGAGGGGCGGGGGGCGCTACACCTTC	CAWRGGGRYTF
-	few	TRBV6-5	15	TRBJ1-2	TGTGCCAGCAGTACCCTAACCCCCGGCGGAGAAGGCTACACCTTC	CASSTLTPGGEGYTF
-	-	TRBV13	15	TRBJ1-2	TGTGCCAGCAGCTTAGGGGTAGGGTCGAACTATGGCTACACCTTC	CASSLGVGSNYGYTF
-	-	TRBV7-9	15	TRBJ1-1	TGTGCCAGCAGCCCCGGCAGGACGATGAACACTGAAGCTTTCTTT	CASSPGRTMNTEAFF
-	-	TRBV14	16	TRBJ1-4	TGTGCCAGCAGCCAAGGGGGGTACAGCTATAATGAAAAACTGTTTTTT	CASSQGGYSYNEKLFF
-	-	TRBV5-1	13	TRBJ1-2	TGCGCCAGCAGCGAAGCGGCTAACTATGGCTACACCTTC	CASSEAANYGYTF
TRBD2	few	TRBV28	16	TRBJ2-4	TGTGCCAGCAGTTTATTCGGGGGGGTCGCCAAAAACATTCAGTACTTC	CASSLFGGVAKNIQYF
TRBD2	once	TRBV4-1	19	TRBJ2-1	TGCGCCAGCAGCCAAGATAAGAGACTAGCGGGAAACCCCTACAATGAGCAGTTCTTC	CASSQDKRLAGNPYNEQFF
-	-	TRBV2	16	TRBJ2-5	TGTGCCAGCAGTGTCGGGCCCCTCGACCCCAAAGAGACCCAGTACTTC	CASSVGPLDPKETQYF
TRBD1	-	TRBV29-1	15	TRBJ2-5	TGCAGCGTTGAACGGGACAGCAGAGACCAAGAGACCCAGTACTTC	CSVERDSRDQETQYF
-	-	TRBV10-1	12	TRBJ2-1	TGCGCCAGCAGTGGTGGGGTGTCGACGCAGTTCTTC	CASSGGVSTQFF
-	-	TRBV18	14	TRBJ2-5	TGTGCCAGCTCCGGCGGTCCGACCCAAGAGACCCAGTACTTC	CASSGGPTQETQYF
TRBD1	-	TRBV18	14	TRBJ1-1	TGTGCCAGCTCACCGGGACAGATGAACACTGAAGCTTTCTTT	CASSPGQMNTEAFF
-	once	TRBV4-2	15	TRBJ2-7	TGTGCCAGCAGCCAAGATCTTGGTCTCACTAGAGAGCAGTACTTC	CASSQDLGLTREQYF
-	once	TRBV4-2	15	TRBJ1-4	TGTGCCAGCAGCCAACCCATGGGGGAGGCTGAAAAACTGTTTTTT	CASSQPMGEAEKLFF
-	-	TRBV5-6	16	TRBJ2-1	TGTGCCAGCAGCTTAGGGCCAGGCGGGCCCAACAATGAGCAGTTCTTC	CASSLGPGGPNNEQFF
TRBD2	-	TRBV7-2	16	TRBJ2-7	TGTGCCAGCAGCTCGCCGACTAGCGGGGCCTCTTCAGGGCAGTACTTC	CASSSPTSGASSGQYF
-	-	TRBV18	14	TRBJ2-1	TGTGCCAGCTCACCACAGGCTGATTACAATGAGCAGTTCTTC	CASSPQADYNEQFF
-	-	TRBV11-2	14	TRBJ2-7	TGTGCCAGCAGCTCACCGACCCTGGCGTACGAGCAGTACTTC	CASSSPTLAYEQYF
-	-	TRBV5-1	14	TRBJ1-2	TGCGCCAGCAGCAACGAGGGCAGGAACTATGGCTACACCTTC	CASSNEGRNYGYTF
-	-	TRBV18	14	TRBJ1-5	TGTGCCAGCTCAGCTTCGGGGTCCAATCAGCCCCAGCATTTT	CASSASGSNQPQHF
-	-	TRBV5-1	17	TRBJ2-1	TGCGCCAGCAGCTCCCCCAGGTCGGGGGCCACCTACAATGAGCAGTTCTTC	CASSSPRSGATYNEQFF
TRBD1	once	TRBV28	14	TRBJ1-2	TGTGCCAGCCTGCCGGGACAGGGTAACTATGGCTACACCTTC	CASLPGQGNYGYTF
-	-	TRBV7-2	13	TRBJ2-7	TGTGCCAGCAGCTTAGCTGGGGGATCGGAGCAGTACTTC	CASSLAGGSEQYF
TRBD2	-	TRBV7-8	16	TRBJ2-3	TGTGCCAGCAGCTTACCCGCGGGGGGGACGACAGATACGCAGTATTTT	CASSLPAGGTTDTQYF
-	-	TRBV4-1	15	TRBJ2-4	TGCGCCAGCAGCCAAGATTCTAGCTTCGGAAACATTCAGTACTTC	CASSQDSSFGNIQYF
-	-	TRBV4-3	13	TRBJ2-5	TGCGCCAGCAGCCAGGGACCGAAAGAGACCCAGTACTTC	CASSQGPKETQYF
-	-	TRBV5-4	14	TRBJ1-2	TGTGCCAGCAGCTTAACGACATCCAACTATGGCTACACCTTC	CASSLTTSNYGYTF
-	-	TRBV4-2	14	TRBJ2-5	TGTGCCAGCGGCCGGTTGGGTACCGAAGAGACCCAGTACTTC	CASGRLGTEETQYF
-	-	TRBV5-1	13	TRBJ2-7	TGCGCCAGCTCCCATTCAGGGCCCTACGAGCAGTACTTC	CASSHSGPYEQYF
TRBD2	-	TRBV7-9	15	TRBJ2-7	TGTGCCAGCAGCCCGCCCCCGGGGGGGGGATACGAGCAGTACTTC	CASSPPPGGGYEQYF